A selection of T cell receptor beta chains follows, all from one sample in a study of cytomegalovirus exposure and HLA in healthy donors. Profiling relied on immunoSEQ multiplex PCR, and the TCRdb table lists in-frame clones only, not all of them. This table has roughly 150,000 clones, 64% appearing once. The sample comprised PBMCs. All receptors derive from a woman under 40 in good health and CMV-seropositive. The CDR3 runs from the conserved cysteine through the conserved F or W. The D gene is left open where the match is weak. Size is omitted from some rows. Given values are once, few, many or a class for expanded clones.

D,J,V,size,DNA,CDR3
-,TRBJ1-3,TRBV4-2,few,TGTGCCAGCAGCCCCAGGGATTCCAGGGGCTCTGGAAACACCATATATTTT,CASSPRDSRGSGNTIYF
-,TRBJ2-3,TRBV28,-,TGTGCCAGCAGTAGGTCCGGGAGCACAGATACGCAGTATTTT,CASSRSGSTDTQYF
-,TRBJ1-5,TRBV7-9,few,TGTGCCAGCAGCTTAGGCGGTGTTAATCAGCCCCAGCATTTT,CASSLGGVNQPQHF
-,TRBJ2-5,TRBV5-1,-,TGCGCCAGCAGCTTCTCCGGGACTCAGAACCAAGAGACCCAGTACTTC,CASSFSGTQNQETQYF
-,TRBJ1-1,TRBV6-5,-,TGTGCCAGCAGTTACTCACGTAGGGGGAACACTGAAGCTTTCTTT,CASSYSRRGNTEAFF
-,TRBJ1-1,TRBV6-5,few,TGTGCCAGCTATCAGGGGTGGGACACTGAAGCTTTCTTT,CASYQGWDTEAFF
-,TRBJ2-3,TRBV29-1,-,TGCAGCGTTGAAGTGAGAGGGAATAGCACAGATACGCAGTATTTT,CSVEVRGNSTDTQYF
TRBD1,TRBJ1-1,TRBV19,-,TGTGCCAGTACAGGGACAGGGGACCTCTTCGCTGAAGCTTTCTTT,CASTGTGDLFAEAFF
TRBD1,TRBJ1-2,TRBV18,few,TGTGCCAGCTCACCCCGGGACAGGGCTAACTATGGCTACACCTTC,CASSPRDRANYGYTF
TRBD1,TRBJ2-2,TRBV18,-,TGTGCCAGCTCACCTCGGACAGGGGGGATGAACACCGGGGAGCTGTTTTTT,CASSPRTGGMNTGELFF
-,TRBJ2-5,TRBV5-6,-,TGTGCCAGCAGCCAAACCTTTGGGGGCTTCCCGTCCGTTGAGACCCAGTACTTC,CASSQTFGGFPSVETQYF
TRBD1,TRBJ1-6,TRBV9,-,TGTGCCAGCAGCCCCGGGACAGGGTTGAATTCACCCCTCCACTTT,CASSPGTGLNSPLHF
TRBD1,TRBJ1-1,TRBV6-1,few,TGTGCCAGCTCCGACAGGGCGGGGGAAGCTTTCTTT,CASSDRAGEAFF
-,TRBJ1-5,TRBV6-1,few,TGTGCCAGCAGTGCACGGACATCTAGCAATCAGCCCCAGCATTTT,CASSARTSSNQPQHF
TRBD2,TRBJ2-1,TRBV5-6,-,TGTGCCAGCAGTCGGACTAGCGCGGTCTTGAGGGAGCAGTTCTTC,CASSRTSAVLREQFF
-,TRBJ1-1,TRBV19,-,TGTGCCAGTAGTTACACCGGGACACTGAACACTGAAGCTTTCTTT,CASSYTGTLNTEAFF
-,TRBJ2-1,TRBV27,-,TGTGCCAGCAGTTTCATAGCGGCGACTTACAATGAGCAGTTCTTC,CASSFIAATYNEQFF